Listed below are T cell receptor beta chains from one sample, sequenced in a study of PD-1 blockade in classical Hodgkin lymphoma. This table comes from immunoSEQ multiplex PCR, and its TCRdb copy is limited to in-frame clones, with some not included. This sample has about 64,000 clones, with around 94% found just once. Specimen: peripheral blood mononuclear cells (PBMCs), collected before the fourth cycle of nivolumab. These receptors all stem from a human donor with classical Hodgkin lymphoma. Both conserved end residues are part of each CDR3. A D gene is named only where the DNA matches it firmly. Expanded clones get a size class; other rows say once, few or many, or leave the size out.

CDR3aa	CDR3nt	j_gene	abundance	v_gene	d_gene
CASSTGDNYNEQFF	TGTGCCAGTAGTACGGGGGACAACTACAATGAGCAGTTCTTC	TRBJ2-1	-	TRBV19	-
CASRYTPSSYNEQFF	TGTGCCAGCAGATATACCCCGAGCTCCTACAATGAGCAGTTCTTC	TRBJ2-1	-	TRBV5-5	-
CAWTGRISSPLHF	TGTGCCTGGACAGGCAGGATAAGCTCACCCCTCCACTTT	TRBJ1-6	-	TRBV30	-
CASSFPGQGFTGELFF	TGTGCCAGCAGCTTCCCGGGACAGGGTTTCACCGGGGAGCTGTTTTTT	TRBJ2-2	-	TRBV2	TRBD1
CASSSMPRGASYEQYF	TGTGCCAGCAGTTCCATGCCCAGGGGGGCTTCCTACGAGCAGTACTTC	TRBJ2-7	-	TRBV27	-
CAISENLGQGRNGYTF	TGTGCCATCAGTGAGAATCTTGGACAGGGGAGGAATGGCTACACCTTC	TRBJ1-2	-	TRBV10-3	TRBD1
CASSQDSFSYYGYTF	TGTGCCAGCAGCCAAGATTCGTTCAGCTACTATGGCTACACCTTC	TRBJ1-2	-	TRBV4-2	-
CASSQGFGGSMSYEQYF	TGCGCCAGCAGCCAAGGGTTCGGGGGGTCGATGTCCTACGAGCAGTACTTC	TRBJ2-7	once	TRBV4-1	TRBD2
CSVTRVTYTF	TGCAGTGTTACGAGGGTTACCTACACCTTC	TRBJ1-2	-	TRBV20-1	-
CASSLASKNTDTQYF	TGTGCCAGCAGCTTAGCTAGCAAGAACACAGATACGCAGTATTTT	TRBJ2-3	-	TRBV7-2	-
CASSWDNEQFF	TGTGCCAGCAGCTGGGACAATGAGCAGTTCTTC	TRBJ2-1	few	TRBV5-6	-
CASSSGTSGRGAETQYF	TGTGCCAGCAGTTCCGGGACTAGCGGGAGGGGGGCAGAGACCCAGTACTTC	TRBJ2-5	-	TRBV28	TRBD2
CASSSPDMEDEQFF	TGCGCCAGCAGCAGTCCCGATATGGAGGATGAGCAGTTCTTC	TRBJ2-1	-	TRBV10-1	-
CASSEGPEAFF	TGTGCCAGCAGTGAAGGGCCTGAAGCTTTCTTT	TRBJ1-1	-	TRBV25-1	-
CASTSPGQWGSEAFF	TGTGCCAGCACCAGCCCAGGACAGTGGGGCTCTGAAGCTTTCTTT	TRBJ1-1	-	TRBV11-2	-
CASARLSGVWETQYF	TGTGCCAGCGCCAGGCTTAGCGGGGTATGGGAGACCCAGTACTTC	TRBJ2-5	-	TRBV28	TRBD2
CASSLGLDQPQHF	TGTGCCAGCAGCTTAGGATTGGATCAGCCCCAGCATTTT	TRBJ1-5	few	TRBV7-9	-
CASSLGWRGPYEQYF	TGTGCCAGCAGCTTAGGGTGGCGGGGGCCCTACGAGCAGTACTTC	TRBJ2-7	-	TRBV7-8	-
CASSFGATNEKLFF	TGTGCCAGCAGCTTTGGTGCAACTAATGAAAAACTGTTTTTT	TRBJ1-4	-	TRBV9	-
CATSRIGSAEQYF	TGTGCCACCAGCAGAATTGGGTCGGCCGAGCAGTACTTC	TRBJ2-7	-	TRBV15	-
CAIRTLRDSASGYTF	TGTGCCATCAGGACCCTCCGGGACAGCGCCTCCGGCTACACCTTC	TRBJ1-2	-	TRBV10-3	TRBD1
CASSLAGGLGTGELFF	TGTGCCAGCAGCTTAGCGGGGGGGCTCGGGACCGGGGAGCTGTTTTTT	TRBJ2-2	-	TRBV7-9	-
CASSQGMRAKNIQYF	TGTGCCAGCAGCCAAGGAATGCGAGCCAAAAACATTCAGTACTTC	TRBJ2-4	-	TRBV14	-
CASSMTLGAGMYNEQFF	TGTGCCAGTAGTATGACGTTAGGGGCGGGAATGTACAATGAGCAGTTCTTC	TRBJ2-1	-	TRBV19	-
CASSDTGVDSPLHF	TGTGCCAGCAGTGACACCGGGGTTGATTCACCCCTCCACTTT	TRBJ1-6	-	TRBV6-4	-
CATTGTGYSNQPQHF	TGTGCCACGACCGGGACAGGCTATAGCAATCAGCCCCAGCATTTT	TRBJ1-5	-	TRBV19	TRBD1
CASNSGTRLFF	TGTGCCAGCAACTCGGGGACACGTTTGTTCTTC	TRBJ2-1	-	TRBV6-5	-
CASSLVRVYEQYF	TGTGCCAGCAGCCTTGTCAGGGTCTACGAGCAGTACTTC	TRBJ2-7	-	TRBV2	-
CASSLLPGQGDYEQYF	TGTGCCAGCAGTCTATTGCCCGGACAGGGCGACTACGAGCAGTACTTC	TRBJ2-7	-	TRBV27	TRBD1
CASSDPASTDTQYF	TGCGCCAGCAGTGATCCGGCTAGCACAGATACGCAGTATTTT	TRBJ2-3	once	TRBV10-1	-
CASSYSVGSRSEQYF	TGTGCCAGCAGTTACTCGGTCGGGAGTCGCAGCGAGCAGTACTTC	TRBJ2-7	-	TRBV6-5	-
CASRAIGGMNTEAFF	TGTGCCAGCAGGGCCATTGGGGGCATGAACACTGAAGCTTTCTTT	TRBJ1-1	-	TRBV6-1	-
CASSSLGPGNEQYF	TGCGCCAGCAGTTCGTTAGGACCGGGAAACGAGCAGTACTTC	TRBJ2-7	-	TRBV5-1	-
CASSSAGTRGIDTQYF	TGTGCCAGCAGTTCCGCAGGGACTAGGGGGATTGATACGCAGTATTTT	TRBJ2-3	-	TRBV27	TRBD2
CASSSGGWVDEQYF	TGCGCCAGCAGCTCGGGAGGCTGGGTGGACGAGCAGTACTTC	TRBJ2-7	-	TRBV5-1	TRBD2
CASRTPGQGFINYGYTF	TGTGCCAGCAGAACCCCGGGACAGGGCTTTATTAACTATGGCTACACCTTC	TRBJ1-2	once	TRBV28	TRBD1
CASSPDRGGSPLHF	TGTGCCAGCAGCCCTGACAGGGGGGGTTCACCCCTCCACTTT	TRBJ1-6	few	TRBV7-9	TRBD1
CASSYRGVSYNEQFF	TGTGCCAGCAGTTACAGGGGAGTTTCCTACAATGAGCAGTTCTTC	TRBJ2-1	-	TRBV6-5	-
CASGGANEKLFF	TGTGCCAGCGGCGGAGCTAATGAAAAACTGTTTTTT	TRBJ1-4	-	TRBV5-6	-
CASSRGGPETQYF	TGTGCCAGCAGTCGGGGGGGCCCGGAGACCCAGTACTTC	TRBJ2-5	-	TRBV5-6	TRBD2
CASSLSPGTDGELFF	TGTGCCAGCAGCTTATCACCTGGGACGGACGGGGAGCTGTTTTTT	TRBJ2-2	-	TRBV7-6	-
CASSPRLYNEQFF	TGTGCCAGCAGTCCCCGCCTCTACAATGAGCAGTTCTTC	TRBJ2-1	-	TRBV27	-